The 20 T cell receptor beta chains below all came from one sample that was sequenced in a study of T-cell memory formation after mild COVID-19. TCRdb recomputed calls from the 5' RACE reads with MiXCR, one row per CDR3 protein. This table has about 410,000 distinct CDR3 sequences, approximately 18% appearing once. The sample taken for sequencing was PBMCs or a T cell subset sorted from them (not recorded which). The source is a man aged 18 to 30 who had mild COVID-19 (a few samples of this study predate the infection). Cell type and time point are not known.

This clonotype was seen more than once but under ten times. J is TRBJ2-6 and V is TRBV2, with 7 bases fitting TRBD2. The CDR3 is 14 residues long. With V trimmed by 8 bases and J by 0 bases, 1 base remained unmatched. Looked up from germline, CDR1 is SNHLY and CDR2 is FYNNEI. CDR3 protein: CASGRDSGANVLTF. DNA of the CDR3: TGTGCCAGCGGGAGGGACTCTGGGGCCAACGTCCTGACTTTC.

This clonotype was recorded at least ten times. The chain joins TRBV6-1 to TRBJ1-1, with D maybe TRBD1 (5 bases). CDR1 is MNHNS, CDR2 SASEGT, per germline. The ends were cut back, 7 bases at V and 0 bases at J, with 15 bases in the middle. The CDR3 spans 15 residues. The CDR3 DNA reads TGTGCCAGCACCCGGGGGGGTCCTATGAACACTGAAGCTTTCTTT. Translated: CASTRGGPMNTEAFF.

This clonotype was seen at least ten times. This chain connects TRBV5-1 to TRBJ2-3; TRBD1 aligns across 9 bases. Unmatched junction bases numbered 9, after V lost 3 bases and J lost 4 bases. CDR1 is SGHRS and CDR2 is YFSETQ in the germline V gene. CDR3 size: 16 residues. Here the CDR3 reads CASSSQPGQGADTQYF. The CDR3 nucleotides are TGCGCCAGCAGCTCGCAACCGGGACAGGGAGCAGATACGCAGTATTTT.

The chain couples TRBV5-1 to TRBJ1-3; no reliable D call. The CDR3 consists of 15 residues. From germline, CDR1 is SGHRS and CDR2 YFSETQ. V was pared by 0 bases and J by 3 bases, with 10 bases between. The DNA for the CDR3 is TGCGCCAGCAGCTTGGATCGGTCGGATGGAAACACCATATATTTT. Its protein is CASSLDRSDGNTIYF.

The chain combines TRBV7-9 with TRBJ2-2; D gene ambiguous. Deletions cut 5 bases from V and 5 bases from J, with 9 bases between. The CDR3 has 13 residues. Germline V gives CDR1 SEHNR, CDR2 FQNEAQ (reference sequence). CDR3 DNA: TGTGCCAGCAGCCCCAGTGAGACCGGGGAGCTGTTTTTT. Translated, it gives CASSPSETGELFF.

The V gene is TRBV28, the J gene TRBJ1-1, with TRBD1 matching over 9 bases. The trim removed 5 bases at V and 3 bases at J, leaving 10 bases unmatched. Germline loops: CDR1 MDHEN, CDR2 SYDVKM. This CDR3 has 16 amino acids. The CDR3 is CASSVGTGWTYTEAFF. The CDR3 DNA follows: TGTGCCAGCAGTGTCGGGACAGGGTGGACCTACACTGAAGCTTTCTTT. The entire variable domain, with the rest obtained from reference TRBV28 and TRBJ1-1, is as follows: DVKVTQSSRYLVKRTGEKVFLECVQDMDHENMFWYRQDPGLGLRLIYFSYDVKMKEKGDIPEGYSVSREKKERFSLILESASTNQTSMYLCASSVGTGWTYTEAFFGQGTRLTVV.

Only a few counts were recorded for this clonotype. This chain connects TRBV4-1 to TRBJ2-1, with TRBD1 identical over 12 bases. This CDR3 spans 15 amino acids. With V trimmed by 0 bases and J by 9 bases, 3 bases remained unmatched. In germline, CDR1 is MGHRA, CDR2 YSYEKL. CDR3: CASSQEGQGAGEQFF. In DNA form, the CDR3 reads TGCGCCAGCAGCCAAGAGGGACAGGGGGCTGGTGAGCAGTTCTTC.

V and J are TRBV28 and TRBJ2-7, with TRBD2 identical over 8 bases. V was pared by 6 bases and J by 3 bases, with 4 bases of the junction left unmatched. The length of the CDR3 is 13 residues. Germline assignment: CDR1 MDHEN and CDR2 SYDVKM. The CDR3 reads CASSPGGDYEQYV. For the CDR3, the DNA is TGTGCCAGCAGCCCGGGGGGGGACTACGAGCAGTACGTC.

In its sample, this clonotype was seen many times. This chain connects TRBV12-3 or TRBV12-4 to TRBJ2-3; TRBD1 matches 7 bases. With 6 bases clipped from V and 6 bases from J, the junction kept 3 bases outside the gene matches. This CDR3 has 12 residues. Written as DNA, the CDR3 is TGTGCCAGCAGCCCACAGGGGGATACGCAGTATTTT. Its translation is CASSPQGDTQYF.

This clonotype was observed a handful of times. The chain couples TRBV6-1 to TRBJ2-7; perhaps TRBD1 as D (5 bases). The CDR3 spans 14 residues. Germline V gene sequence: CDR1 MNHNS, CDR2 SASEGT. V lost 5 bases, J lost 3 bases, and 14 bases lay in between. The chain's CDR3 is CASSSRDRNYEQYF. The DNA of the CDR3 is TGTGCCAGCAGTTCCCGAGACAGAAACTACGAGCAGTACTTC.

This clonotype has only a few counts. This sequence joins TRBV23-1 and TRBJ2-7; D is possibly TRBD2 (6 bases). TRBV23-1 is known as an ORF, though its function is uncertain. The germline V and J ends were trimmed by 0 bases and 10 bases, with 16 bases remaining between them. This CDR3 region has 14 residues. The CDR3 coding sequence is TGCGCCAGCAGTCAATCGGGGCAGGGACTTCTACAGTACGTC. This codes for CASSQSGQGLLQYV.

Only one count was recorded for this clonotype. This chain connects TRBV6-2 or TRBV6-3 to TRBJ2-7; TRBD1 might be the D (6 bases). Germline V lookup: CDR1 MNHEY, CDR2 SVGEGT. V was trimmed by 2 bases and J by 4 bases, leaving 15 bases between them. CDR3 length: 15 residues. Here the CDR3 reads CASSYIPGQMYEQYF. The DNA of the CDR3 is TGTGCCAGCAGTTACATCCCAGGACAGATGTACGAGCAGTACTTC.

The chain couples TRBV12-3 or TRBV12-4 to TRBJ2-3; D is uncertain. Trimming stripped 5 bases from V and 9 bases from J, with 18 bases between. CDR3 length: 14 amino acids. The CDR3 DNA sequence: TGTGCCAGCAGTCCCGGGCCCCGCATAGGCACGCAGTATTTT. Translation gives CASSPGPRIGTQYF.

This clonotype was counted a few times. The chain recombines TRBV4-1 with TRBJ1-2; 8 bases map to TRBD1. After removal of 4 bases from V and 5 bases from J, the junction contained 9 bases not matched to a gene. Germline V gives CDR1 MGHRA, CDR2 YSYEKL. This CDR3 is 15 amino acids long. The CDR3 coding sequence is TGCGCCAGCAGCCCGGTCGGACAGGGCACTTATGGCTACACCTTC. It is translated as CASSPVGQGTYGYTF.

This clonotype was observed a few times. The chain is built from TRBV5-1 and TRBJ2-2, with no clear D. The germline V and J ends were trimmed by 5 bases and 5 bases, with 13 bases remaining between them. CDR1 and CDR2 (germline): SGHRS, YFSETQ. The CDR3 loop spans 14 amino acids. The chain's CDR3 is CASSKTRTTGELFF. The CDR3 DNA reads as TGCGCCAGCAGTAAGACCCGAACTACCGGGGAGCTGTTTTTT. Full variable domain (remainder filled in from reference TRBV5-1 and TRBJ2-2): KAGVTQTPRYLIKTRGQQVTLSCSPISGHRSVSWYQQTPGQGLQFLFEYFSETQRNKGNFPGRFSGRQFSNSRSEMNVSTLELGDSALYLCASSKTRTTGELFFGEGSRLTVL.

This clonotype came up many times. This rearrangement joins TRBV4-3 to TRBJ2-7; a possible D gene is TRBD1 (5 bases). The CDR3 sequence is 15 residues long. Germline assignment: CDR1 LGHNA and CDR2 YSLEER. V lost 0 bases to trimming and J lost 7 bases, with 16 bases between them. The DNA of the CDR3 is TGCGCCAGCAGCCAAGATGGGGCCAGTAAGGGGGAGCAGTACGTC. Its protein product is CASSQDGASKGEQYV.

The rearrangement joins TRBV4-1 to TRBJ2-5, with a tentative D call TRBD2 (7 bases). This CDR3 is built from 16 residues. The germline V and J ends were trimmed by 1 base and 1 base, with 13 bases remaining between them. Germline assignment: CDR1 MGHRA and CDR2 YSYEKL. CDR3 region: CASSQAPGGPQETQYF. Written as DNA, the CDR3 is TGCGCCAGCAGCCAAGCCCCCGGGGGGCCCCAAGAGACCCAGTACTTC.

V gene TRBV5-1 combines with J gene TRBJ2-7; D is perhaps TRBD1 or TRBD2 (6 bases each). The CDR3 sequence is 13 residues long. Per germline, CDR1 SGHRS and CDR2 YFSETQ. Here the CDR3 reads CASSPVGGSERYV. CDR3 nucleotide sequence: TGCGCCAGCAGCCCGGTAGGGGGGAGTGAGCGGTACGTC.

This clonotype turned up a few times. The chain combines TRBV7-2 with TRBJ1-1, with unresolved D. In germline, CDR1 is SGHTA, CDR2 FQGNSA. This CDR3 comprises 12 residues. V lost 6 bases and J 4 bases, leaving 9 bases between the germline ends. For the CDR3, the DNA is TGTGCCAGCAGTAAGGTCGGCACTGAAGCTTTCTTT. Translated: CASSKVGTEAFF.

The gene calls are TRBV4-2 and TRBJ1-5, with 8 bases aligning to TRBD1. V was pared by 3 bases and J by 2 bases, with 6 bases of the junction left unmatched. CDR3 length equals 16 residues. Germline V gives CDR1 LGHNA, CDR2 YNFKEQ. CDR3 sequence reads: CASSQAGGAGNQPQHF. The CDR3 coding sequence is TGTGCCAGCAGCCAGGCAGGGGGCGCGGGCAATCAGCCCCAGCATTTT.